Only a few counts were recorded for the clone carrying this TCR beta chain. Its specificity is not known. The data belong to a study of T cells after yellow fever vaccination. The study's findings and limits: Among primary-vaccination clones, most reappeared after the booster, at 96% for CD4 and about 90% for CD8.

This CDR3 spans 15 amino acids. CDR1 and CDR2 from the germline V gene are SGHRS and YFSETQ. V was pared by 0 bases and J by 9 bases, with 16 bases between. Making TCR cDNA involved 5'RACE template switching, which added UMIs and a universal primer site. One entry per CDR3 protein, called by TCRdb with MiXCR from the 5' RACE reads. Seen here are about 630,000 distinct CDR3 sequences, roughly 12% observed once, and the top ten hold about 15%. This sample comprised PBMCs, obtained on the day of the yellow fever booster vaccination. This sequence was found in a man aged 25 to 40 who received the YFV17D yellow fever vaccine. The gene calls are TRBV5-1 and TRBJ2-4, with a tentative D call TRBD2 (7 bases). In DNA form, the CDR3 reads TGCGCCAGCAGCTTGGCCAAGGGGGGGGATGTCATTCAGTACTTC. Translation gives CASSLAKGGDVIQYF.